This T cell receptor beta chain was captured by sequencing in a study of early T cells in non-severe SARS-CoV-2 infection. Study summary: Unsorted whole-blood RNA was sequenced in bulk, leaving chains unpaired. Study-wide points: VDJdb matching skewed toward anti-spike CD8 responses, missing private and CD4 specificities.

CDR3 size: 15 residues. Trimming took off 0 bases at V and 2 bases at J, with 11 bases between the two ends. Germline V lookup: CDR1 GTSNPN, CDR2 SVGIG (reference sequence). This clonotype has more than one count but fewer than ten. Its antigen is not identified. The TCR library protocol was used to attach unique molecular identifiers. These identifiers were attached to individual cDNA molecules. MiXCR was run by TCRdb on the 5' RACE reads, yielding one entry per CDR3 protein. The sample carries tens of thousands of distinct CDR3 sequences, approximately 13% recorded once. The TCR sequence derives from an adult who was a healthcare worker with PCR-confirmed SARS-CoV-2 infection or an uninfected control (not recorded which). Sequencing used whole blood. The V and J genes are TRBV30 and TRBJ1-3; D may be TRBD1 (6 bases). The DNA for the CDR3 is TGTGCCTGGAGTGTAGGACAGACAGCTGGAAACACCATATATTTT. Translation: CAWSVGQTAGNTIYF.